The 20 T cell receptor beta chains listed next were all sequenced from one sample in a study of blood T cell repertoires in COVID-19. Sequenced by immunoSEQ multiplex PCR; TCRdb stores in-frame clones only, minus some. The data contain 200,000 to 300,000 clones, almost 85% of them singletons. The material sequenced was peripheral blood. The receptors were sampled from a woman older than 75 with acute or convalescent COVID-19.

The rearrangement joins TRBV3-1 (or the pseudogene TRBV3-2) to TRBJ2-7; D gene ambiguous. The V and J ends lost 4 bases and 7 bases respectively, with 14 bases between them. Per the germline V gene, CDR1 is LGHDT and CDR2 is YNNKEL (reference sequence). The CDR3 has 13 amino acids. The CDR3, as DNA: TGTGCCAGCAGCCCCCAAAAATCCGGGGAGCAGTACTTC. Translating it yields CASSPQKSGEQYF.

The V gene is TRBV7-3, the J gene TRBJ1-1; 7 bases match TRBD1. Germline V gives CDR1 SGHTA, CDR2 FQGTGA. The CDR3 consists of 15 residues. With V trimmed by 1 base and J by 2 bases, 4 bases remained unmatched. CDR3 in DNA: TGTGCCAGCAGCTTAATGGCAGGGGGTAACACTGAAGCTTTCTTT. The encoded protein is CASSLMAGGNTEAFF.

The J gene is TRBJ2-2, the V gene TRBV15; D might be TRBD1 (6 bases). V was trimmed by 3 bases and J by 5 bases, leaving 16 bases between them. The germline V gene encodes CDR1 LNHNV and CDR2 YYDKDF (reference sequence). This CDR3 is built from 16 residues. For the CDR3, the DNA is TGTGCCACCAGCAGTCCAGGGGCCCCTCGAACCGGGGAGCTGTTTTTT. Its protein is CATSSPGAPRTGELFF.

This chain connects TRBV4-1 to TRBJ2-2; 11 bases fit TRBD2. This CDR3 contains 16 residues. V shed 9 bases, J shed 0 bases, and the junction held 6 bases outside the gene matches. Germline assignment: CDR1 MGHRA and CDR2 YSYEKL. For the CDR3, the DNA is TGCGCCAGTTCGACTAGCGGGGAATCGAACACCGGGGAGCTGTTTTTT. This gives the protein CASSTSGESNTGELFF.

Ten or more counts support this clone. This chain joins TRBV5-5 and TRBJ1-5; D is possibly TRBD1 (5 bases). This CDR3 is 15 amino acids long. The germline CDR1 and CDR2 sequences are SGHKS and YYEKEE (reference sequence). V was trimmed by 2 bases and J by 1 base, leaving 10 bases between them. The CDR3 sequence is CASSFAGYSNQPQHF. Written as DNA, the CDR3 is TGTGCCAGCAGCTTCGCAGGGTACAGCAATCAGCCCCAGCATTTT.

This chain connects TRBV4-3 to TRBJ2-1; 10 bases fit TRBD2. In germline, CDR1 is LGHNA, CDR2 YSLEER. V was pared by 5 bases and J by 8 bases, with 12 bases of the junction left unmatched. The CDR3 consists of 16 residues. The CDR3 nucleotides read TGCGCCAGCAGCATACAAAGCGGGGGGGCCTCCTATGAGCAGTTCTTC. This gives the protein CASSIQSGGASYEQFF.

The rearrangement links TRBV19 to TRBJ2-1; 7 nucleotides line up with TRBD2. CDR3 size: 15 residues. V lost 7 bases, J lost 1 base, and 7 bases stayed unmatched. Germline CDR1 LNHDA, CDR2 SQIVND (reference sequence). The CDR3 sequence is CASIPPSGSYNEQFF. For the CDR3, the DNA is TGTGCCAGTATCCCACCTAGCGGATCCTACAATGAGCAGTTCTTC.

The CDR3 sequence is CASSSGQLLNTGELFF. CDR3 DNA: TGTGCCAGCAGTTCGGGACAGCTCCTGAACACCGGGGAGCTGTTTTTT. The V gene is TRBV6-6, the J gene TRBJ2-2; the match to TRBD1 covers 7 bases. CDR3 length equals 16 residues. The V gene end was trimmed by 4 bases and the J gene end by 1 base; junction bases not matched to a gene: 6. Looked up from germline, CDR1 is MNHNY and CDR2 is SVGAGI (reference sequence).

V gene TRBV7-2 combines with J gene TRBJ1-6; D possibly corresponds to TRBD1 (6 bases). The CDR3 loop spans 13 amino acids. With 6 bases removed from V and 13 bases from J, the gap between germline ends came to 16 bases. Germline loops: CDR1 SGHTA, CDR2 FQGNSA. The CDR3 DNA sequence: TGTGCCAGCAGGCGACAGGACCTCACCCCCCTCCACTTT. This codes for CASRRQDLTPLHF.

The CDR3 coding sequence is TGTGCCAGCTGTTGGGAGGGCGGGAGGGTGCAGTTCTTC. Encoded protein: CASCWEGGRVQFF. The chain combines TRBV6-5 with TRBJ2-1; TRBD2 matches at 9 bases. The CDR3 has 13 residues. Germline CDR1 is MNHEY and CDR2 is SVGAGI. V was clipped by 8 bases and J by 12 bases; unmatched bases: 11.

The genes are TRBV29-1 and TRBJ2-3, with 8 nucleotides matching TRBD1. Germline loops: CDR1 SQVTM, CDR2 ANQGSEA. The CDR3 loop spans 12 amino acids. Trimming removed 7 bases from V and 5 bases from J; junction bases left unmatched: 5. CDR3 nucleotides: TGCAGCGCTGGGACAGGAGAAGATACGCAGTATTTT. It is translated as CSAGTGEDTQYF.

This chain joins TRBV7-6 and TRBJ2-7; TRBD2 matches 8 bases. With 2 bases clipped from V and 0 bases from J, the junction kept 3 bases outside the gene matches. Per germline, CDR1 SGHVS and CDR2 FNYEAQ. The CDR3 runs 15 residues. The CDR3 DNA reads as TGTGCCAGCAGCTTATTAGCGGGGACCTCCTACGAGCAGTACTTC. Protein sequence: CASSLLAGTSYEQYF.

The V call is TRBV5-1, the J call TRBJ2-3; maybe TRBD1 (7 bases). CDR3 length: 17 residues. Germline V gene lookup returns CDR1 SGHRS and CDR2 YFSETQ. Trimming removed 0 bases from V and 3 bases from J, with 17 bases in between. Here the CDR3 DNA reads TGCGCCAGCAGCTTGGATCCCGCGGGACAGCCAACAGATACGCAGTATTTT. The encoded protein is CASSLDPAGQPTDTQYF.

The genes are TRBV27 and TRBJ1-6, with D possibly matching TRBD1 (6 bases). The V end was cut by 6 bases, the J end by 2 bases, with 11 bases between. The germline V gene encodes CDR1 MNHEY and CDR2 SMNVEV (reference sequence). This CDR3 has 15 residues. Here the CDR3 reads CASRDRQTYNSPLHF. CDR3 bases: TGTGCCAGCAGAGACAGGCAGACCTATAATTCACCCCTCCACTTT.

In this sample, this clone turned up a few times. The genes are TRBV7-2 and TRBJ2-1, with D tentatively TRBD2 (6 bases). CDR3 length: 14 amino acids. Trimming stripped 5 bases from V and 7 bases from J, with 15 bases between. Per the germline V gene, CDR1 is SGHTA and CDR2 is FQGNSA. In DNA form, the CDR3 reads TGTGCCAGCAGCCATTCCGGGAGTCGTAATGAGCAGTTCTTC. Translated: CASSHSGSRNEQFF.

The table lists this clone with a few counts. The gene calls are TRBV7-6 and TRBJ2-1; 8 bases are a match to TRBD2. CDR1 SGHVS and CDR2 FNYEAQ come from the germline V gene. The CDR3 contains 15 residues. The trim removed 2 bases at V and 5 bases at J, leaving 5 bases unmatched. The CDR3 DNA reads as TGTGCCAGCAGCTTAATGGTAGCGGGAAACAATGAGCAGTTCTTC. Protein: CASSLMVAGNNEQFF.

V usage is TRBV3-1 (or the pseudogene TRBV3-2) and J usage is TRBJ2-7; D possibly corresponds to TRBD2 (5 bases). Per the germline V gene, CDR1 is LGHDT and CDR2 is YNNKEL (reference sequence). The CDR3 contains 11 residues. V was trimmed by 2 bases and J by 6 bases, leaving 5 bases between them. The chain's CDR3 is CASSQRGEQYF. Written as DNA, the CDR3 is TGTGCCAGCAGCCAACGGGGCGAGCAGTACTTC.

The gene calls are TRBV5-4 and TRBJ2-7, with a tentative D call TRBD2 (6 bases). The germline CDR1 and CDR2 sequences are SGHNT and YYREEE (reference sequence). Trimming took off 9 bases at V and 0 bases at J, with 10 bases between the two ends. The CDR3 covers 12 residues. This CDR3 is CATSASSYEQYF. Here the CDR3 DNA reads TGTGCCACTAGCGCCAGCTCCTACGAGCAGTACTTC.

The chain joins TRBV5-5 to TRBJ1-3; tentatively, D is TRBD1 (5 bases). The CDR3 loop spans 19 amino acids. Germline CDR1 SGHKS, CDR2 YYEKEE (reference sequence). Trimming took 5 bases from V and 1 from J, leaving 25 bases between them. CDR3: CASRSQGSVTRSSGNTIYF. CDR3 DNA sequence: TGTGCCAGCAGGTCCCAGGGAAGTGTGACCCGTTCTTCTGGAAACACCATATATTTT.

The CDR3 is CASSQGGSGEAFF. The CDR3 DNA reads as TGCGCCAGCAGCCAAGGTGGCAGCGGTGAAGCTTTCTTT. The chain uses TRBV4-1 and TRBJ1-1; D not resolved. This CDR3 spans 13 amino acids. Trimming removed 1 base from V and 7 bases from J, with 10 bases in between. From germline, CDR1 is MGHRA and CDR2 YSYEKL.